Presented here are 32 T cell receptor beta chains from one specimen sequenced in a study of shared clonotypes between healthy human individuals. CD45RO-negative, CCR7-positively selected cells formed the naive CD8 fraction, excluding terminally differentiated effector memory CD45RA+ cells. Measured with immunoSEQ multiplex PCR; TCRdb has only the in-frame clones, and not every one. The data contain about 610,000 clones, about 95% of them singletons. Sequencing was done on a sample of naive CD8+ T cells sorted from blood. These receptors were obtained from a woman in her 30s in good health.

This chain links TRBV9 with TRBJ2-4; possible D gene TRBD1, 5 bases. The length of the CDR3 is 16 residues. The germline V gene encodes CDR1 SGDLS and CDR2 YYNGEE. The V end lost 3 bases, the J end lost 0 bases, and 13 bases lay between the germline ends. The CDR3 DNA reads TGTGCCAGCAGCGCCGGACATGATTTAGCCAAAAACATTCAGTACTTC. Translated: CASSAGHDLAKNIQYF. Together with reference TRBV9 and TRBJ2-4, the CDR3 gives the full variable domain: DSGVTQTPKHLITATGQRVTLRCSPRSGDLSVYWYQQSLDQGLQFLIQYYNGEERAKGNILERFSAQQFPDLHSELNLSSLELGDSALYFCASSAGHDLAKNIQYFGAGTRLSVL.

The chain combines TRBV19 with TRBJ2-7; D is unresolved. Germline values: CDR1 LNHDA, CDR2 SQIVND (reference sequence). V was pared by 3 bases and J by 3 bases, with 12 bases between. This CDR3 has 14 residues. CDR3 DNA: TGTGCCAGTAGTATCTCACTCGACCTCTACGAGCAGTACTTC. Amino acid sequence: CASSISLDLYEQYF.

CDR3 sequence: CASSMGGRTGGYEQYF. In DNA form, the CDR3 reads TGTGCCAGCAGCATGGGGGGTAGGACGGGCGGCTACGAGCAGTACTTC. This chain uses TRBV5-4 with TRBJ2-7, with D tentatively TRBD2 (6 bases). With 4 bases removed from V and 3 bases from J, the gap between germline ends came to 20 bases. Germline V gene sequence: CDR1 SGHNT, CDR2 YYREEE (reference sequence). The CDR3 spans 16 residues.

This rearrangement joins TRBV27 to TRBJ2-7, with a weak D call TRBD2 (6 bases). Germline V gene data show CDR1 as MNHEY and CDR2 as SMNVEV (reference sequence). V was trimmed by 6 bases and J by 1 base, leaving 16 bases between them. The length of the CDR3 is 15 residues. The CDR3 spells CASRPGLNPSYEQYF. The CDR3 DNA follows: TGTGCCAGCAGACCGGGACTGAACCCATCCTACGAGCAGTACTTC.

V gene TRBV28 combines with J gene TRBJ1-2; D call uncertain. This CDR3 contains 14 residues. In germline, CDR1 is MDHEN, CDR2 SYDVKM. V lost 3 bases to trimming and J lost 7 bases, with 15 bases between them. Here the CDR3 reads CASSFLPEHGGYTF. CDR3 nucleotides: TGTGCCAGCAGTTTCCTCCCGGAACATGGTGGCTACACCTTC.

This clone occurred once. This chain links TRBV27 with TRBJ2-5; D is tentatively TRBD1 or TRBD2 (5 bases each). Looked up from germline, CDR1 is MNHEY and CDR2 is SMNVEV (reference sequence). V gave up 6 bases and J gave up 11 bases, with 19 bases separating them. This CDR3 region has 13 residues. This CDR3 is CASSLIPGREQYF. The CDR3 DNA reads as TGTGCCAGCAGCCTCATCCCGGGACGAGAGCAGTACTTC.

The chain uses TRBV27 and TRBJ2-1, with TRBD1 as a possible D gene (5 bases). The CDR3 length is 15 residues. The germline V gene has CDR1 MNHEY and CDR2 SMNVEV (reference sequence). Deletions cut 2 bases from V and 4 bases from J, with 12 bases between. In DNA, the CDR3 is TGTGCCAGCAGTTTAAAGGGGTTGAGGTACAATGAGCAGTTCTTC. This codes for CASSLKGLRYNEQFF.

Only one count was recorded for this clone. This chain connects TRBV15 to TRBJ1-1; a possible D gene is TRBD1 (5 bases). CDR1 LNHNV and CDR2 YYDKDF come from the germline V gene (reference sequence). This CDR3 has 15 residues. V lost 4 bases, J lost 1 base, and 13 bases lay in between. The CDR3 DNA sequence: TGTGCCACCAGCAAGGATCAGGGCGAGAACACTGAAGCTTTCTTT. It codes for CATSKDQGENTEAFF.

This sequence joins TRBV10-1 and TRBJ1-3; tentatively, D is TRBD1 (5 bases). Germline V gene lookup returns CDR1 WNHNN and CDR2 SYGVQD (reference sequence). The CDR3 is 15 residues long. The V gene lost 6 bases and the J gene lost 4 bases, with 16 bases spanning the gap. In nucleotides, the CDR3 is TGCGCCAGCAGGATCGGGACCGCACCAGGAAACACCATATATTTT. It translates to CASRIGTAPGNTIYF.

The chain joins TRBV27 to TRBJ2-5; 7 positions match TRBD1. The end of the DNA fits TRBJ2-7 better, so the J call may be wrong. This CDR3 region has 14 residues. From germline, CDR1 is MNHEY and CDR2 SMNVEV (reference sequence). DNA for the CDR3: TGTGCCAGCAGTTTGAGGGGGCTCACCTACGAGCAGTACTTC. This translates into CASSLRGLTYEQYF.

The rearrangement joins TRBV28 to TRBJ1-6, with 7 bases aligning to TRBD1. Germline lookup yields CDR1 MDHEN and CDR2 SYDVKM. V lost 6 bases to trimming and J lost 7 bases; unmatched junction nucleotides: 9. The CDR3 is 15 amino acids. This CDR3 reads CASSPSGRGNSPLHF. The CDR3 DNA is TGTGCCAGCAGCCCTTCGGGCAGGGGGAATTCACCCCTCCACTTT.

The V gene is TRBV28, the J gene TRBJ2-7, with a tentative D call TRBD1 (5 bases). The ends were cut back, 6 bases at V and 5 bases at J, with 14 bases in the middle. CDR1 MDHEN and CDR2 SYDVKM come from the germline V gene. CDR3 size: 13 residues. The CDR3 spells CASRPGYANEQYF. CDR3 coding DNA: TGTGCCAGCAGGCCAGGGTATGCGAACGAGCAGTACTTC.

The V call is TRBV27, the J call TRBJ2-5; D is perhaps TRBD1 or TRBD2 (5 bases each). Judging by the DNA end, TRBJ2-7 fits better; the J call may be wrong. Germline values: CDR1 MNHEY, CDR2 SMNVEV (reference sequence). This CDR3 is 15 amino acids long. CDR3 sequence: CASSPLTGTSYEQYF. CDR3 DNA: TGTGCCAGCAGTCCCCTTACCGGGACCTCCTACGAGCAGTACTTC.

The chain joins TRBV10-2 to TRBJ2-7; the D is unclear. Germline V gene lookup returns CDR1 WSHSY and CDR2 SAAADI. Trimming left V 3 bases short and J 4 bases short, with 13 bases between. The CDR3 contains 14 residues. In DNA, the CDR3 is TGCGCCAGCAGTGATGGTGGGTGGGGTTACGAGCAGTACTTC. Translation gives CASSDGGWGYEQYF.

The chain links TRBV5-8 to TRBJ2-7; TRBD1 agrees at 7 bases. J gave up 2 bases and V 5 bases, and 7 bases lay outside the gene matches. The CDR3 is 14 residues long. Germline V gene data show CDR1 as SGHTS and CDR2 as YDEGEE. The CDR3 DNA is TGTGCCAGCAGAGCTGGACAGGACGCCTACGAGCAGTACTTC. It encodes CASRAGQDAYEQYF.

This clone was observed a single time. The chain carries TRBV27 and TRBJ1-1; the D gene is possibly TRBD1 (5 bases). The CDR3 runs 16 residues. The ends were cut back, 1 base at V and 0 bases at J, with 12 bases in the middle. Per the germline V gene, CDR1 is MNHEY and CDR2 is SMNVEV (reference sequence). CDR3 in amino acids: CASSLFSGTVNTEAFF. The CDR3 DNA reads as TGTGCCAGCAGTTTATTCTCCGGGACGGTGAACACTGAAGCTTTCTTT.

CDR3 nucleotide sequence: TGTGCCAGCAGCTTTAAATCGGGACAGGGGCCGAATAGCAATCAGCCCCAGCATTTT. It yields the protein CASSFKSGQGPNSNQPQHF. The genes are TRBV5-6 and TRBJ1-5; TRBD1 matches at 10 bases. This CDR3 spans 19 amino acids. Germline CDR1 reads SGHDT; CDR2 reads YYEEEE. Unmatched junction bases numbered 11, after V lost 2 bases and J lost 0 bases.

This chain joins TRBV28 and TRBJ1-1; possible D gene TRBD1, 5 bases. Germline V gene sequence: CDR1 MDHEN, CDR2 SYDVKM. This CDR3 contains 12 residues. V was shortened by 5 bases and J by 3 bases, with 7 bases between the two germline ends. The CDR3 nucleotides are TGTGCCAGCAGTATAGGGGACACTGAAGCTTTCTTT. This sequence encodes CASSIGDTEAFF.

In DNA, the CDR3 is TGTGCCAGCAGCTTGCAGACGGGACCGACCTACGAGCAGTACTTC. Amino acid sequence: CASSLQTGPTYEQYF. V and J are TRBV5-4 and TRBJ2-7; possibly TRBD1 or TRBD2 for D (5 bases each). V lost 1 base to trimming and J lost 2 bases, with 13 bases between them. Germline values: CDR1 SGHNT, CDR2 YYREEE (reference sequence). The CDR3 is 15 residues long.

The V gene is TRBV30, the J gene TRBJ2-1, with 10 bases that match TRBD2. Losses at the gene ends were 5 bases for V and 14 bases for J; bases not matched to a gene: 12. CDR3 length equals 13 residues. In germline, CDR1 is GTSNPN, CDR2 SVGIG (reference sequence). This CDR3 is CAWSGTSEILEFF. The CDR3 coding sequence is TGTGCCTGGTCCGGGACTAGCGAGATTCTAGAGTTCTTC.

The chain employs TRBV7-8 and TRBJ2-7, with 9 bases aligning to TRBD1. After removal of 1 base from V and 6 bases from J, the junction contained 4 bases not matched to a gene. This CDR3 contains 14 residues. From germline, CDR1 is SGHVS and CDR2 FQNEAQ. The chain's CDR3 is CASSLGGQGLEQYF. CDR3 nucleotides: TGTGCCAGCAGCTTAGGAGGACAGGGGCTCGAGCAGTACTTC.

The rearrangement joins TRBV29-1 to TRBJ2-7; 8 nucleotides agree with TRBD2. This CDR3 comprises 12 residues. CDR1 is SQVTM and CDR2 is ANQGSEA in the germline V gene. The V and J ends lost 6 bases and 4 bases, in that order; junction bases with no gene match: 5. The CDR3 DNA reads as TGCAGCGTCTCGACTAGCGCATACGAGCAGTACTTC. This gives the protein CSVSTSAYEQYF.

The chain joins TRBV6-1 to TRBJ2-1; no clear D gene. CDR1 is MNHNS and CDR2 is SASEGT in the germline V gene. The CDR3 extends over 11 amino acids. The V end lost 1 base, the J end lost 10 bases, and 5 bases lay between the germline ends. The CDR3 DNA sequence: TGTGCCAGCAGTGAAGGGCAGGAGCAGTTCTTC. Translating it yields CASSEGQEQFF.

V and J are TRBV5-6 and TRBJ2-7; 8 bases agree with TRBD2. CDR1 and CDR2 from the germline V gene are SGHDT and YYEEEE. CDR3 length: 15 residues. V was pared by 0 bases and J by 2 bases, with 4 bases of the junction left unmatched. CDR3: CASSLGGGNPYEQYF. CDR3 DNA: TGTGCCAGCAGCTTGGGCGGGGGGAACCCCTACGAGCAGTACTTC.

The CDR3 protein is CASSWSPGSGNEQFF. The CDR3 DNA follows: TGTGCCAGCAGTTGGTCTCCAGGGAGTGGTAATGAGCAGTTCTTC. V gene TRBV27 combines with J gene TRBJ2-1, with D perhaps given as TRBD1 or TRBD2 (5 bases each). The CDR3 extends over 15 amino acids. Germline assignment: CDR1 MNHEY and CDR2 SMNVEV (reference sequence). V shed 4 bases and J shed 7 bases, with 17 bases lying between them.

The chain carries TRBV13 and TRBJ1-2; 7 nucleotides agree with TRBD1. The V segment lost 1 base and the J segment 5 bases; nucleotides outside the gene matches: 10. Looked up from germline, CDR1 is PRHDT and CDR2 is FYEKMQ (reference sequence). The CDR3 is 16 residues long. The CDR3 nucleotides are TGTGCCAGCAGCTTAGATTTTGCTGCAGGGGGTTATGGCTACACCTTC. Translating it yields CASSLDFAAGGYGYTF.

The rearrangement links TRBV6-6 to TRBJ1-1; D perhaps matches TRBD1 (5 bases). V gave up 2 bases and J gave up 0 bases, with 13 bases separating them. Germline V lookup: CDR1 MNHNY, CDR2 SVGAGI (reference sequence). The CDR3 loop spans 16 amino acids. The CDR3 spells CASSYAGPRMNTEAFF. In nucleotides, the CDR3 is TGTGCCAGCAGTTACGCGGGGCCACGCATGAACACTGAAGCTTTCTTT.

The chain couples TRBV27 to TRBJ1-2; TRBD1 aligns across 9 bases. Germline V gene sequence: CDR1 MNHEY, CDR2 SMNVEV (reference sequence). J lost 2 bases, V lost 2 bases, and 6 bases had no gene match. CDR3 length: 16 residues. The CDR3 region is CASSLRTGDLNYGYTF. The CDR3 coding sequence is TGTGCCAGCAGTTTAAGGACAGGGGATCTCAACTATGGCTACACCTTC.

This sequence joins TRBV28 and TRBJ2-4, with 7 nucleotides matching TRBD2. This CDR3 is built from 14 residues. Germline CDR1 and CDR2: MDHEN and SYDVKM. V lost 7 bases and J lost 8; bases outside the gene matches: 11. The CDR3 DNA is TGTGCCAGCACGGGACGGGGGGTTTTGGACATTCAGTACTTC. Encoded protein: CASTGRGVLDIQYF. Full variable domain (missing parts from reference TRBV28 and TRBJ2-4): DVKVTQSSRYLVKRTGEKVFLECVQDMDHENMFWYRQDPGLGLRLIYFSYDVKMKEKGDIPEGYSVSREKKERFSLILESASTNQTSMYLCASTGRGVLDIQYFGAGTRLSVL.

The V gene is TRBV7-9, the J gene TRBJ2-3, with 8 bases identical to TRBD1. The V gene end was trimmed by 0 bases and the J gene end by 2 bases; junction bases not matched to a gene: 1. The CDR3 consists of 15 residues. From germline, CDR1 is SEHNR and CDR2 FQNEAQ (reference sequence). The CDR3 protein is CASSLARGLTDTQYF. CDR3 DNA: TGTGCCAGCAGCTTAGCCAGGGGGCTCACAGATACGCAGTATTTT.

The chain recombines TRBV19 with TRBJ2-5; a weak D match, TRBD1 (6 bases). The germline gives CDR1 LNHDA, CDR2 SQIVND (reference sequence). CDR3 length: 14 amino acids. Trimming left V 5 bases short and J 1 base short, with 11 bases between. The CDR3 is CASSPRTVQETQYF. The CDR3 region has the DNA TGTGCCAGTAGTCCGCGGACAGTCCAAGAGACCCAGTACTTC.

A word on this clone: Other DNA sequences in this sample translate to the same CDR3. The genes are TRBV27 and TRBJ2-7, with TRBD1 identical over 8 bases. Germline CDR1 MNHEY, CDR2 SMNVEV (reference sequence). V lost 10 bases, J lost 3 bases, and 8 bases stayed unmatched. CDR3 length equals 13 residues. CDR3 DNA: TGTGCCACCCGACCCGGGACAGGCTACGAGCAGTACTTC. The encoded protein is CATRPGTGYEQYF.